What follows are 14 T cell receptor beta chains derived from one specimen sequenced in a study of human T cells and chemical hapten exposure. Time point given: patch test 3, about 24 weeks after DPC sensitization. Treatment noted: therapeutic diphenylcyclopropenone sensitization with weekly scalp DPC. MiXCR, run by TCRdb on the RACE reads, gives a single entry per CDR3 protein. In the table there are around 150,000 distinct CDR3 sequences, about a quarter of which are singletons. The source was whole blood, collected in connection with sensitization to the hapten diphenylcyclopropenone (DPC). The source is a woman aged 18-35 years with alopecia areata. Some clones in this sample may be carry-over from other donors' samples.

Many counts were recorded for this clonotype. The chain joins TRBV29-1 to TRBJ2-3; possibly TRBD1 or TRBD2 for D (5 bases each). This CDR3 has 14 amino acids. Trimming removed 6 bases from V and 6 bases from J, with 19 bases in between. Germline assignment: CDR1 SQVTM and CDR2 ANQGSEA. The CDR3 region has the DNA TGCAGCGTGGCCGGGGCCCCTCGTGGTGATACGCAGTATTTT. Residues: CSVAGAPRGDTQYF.

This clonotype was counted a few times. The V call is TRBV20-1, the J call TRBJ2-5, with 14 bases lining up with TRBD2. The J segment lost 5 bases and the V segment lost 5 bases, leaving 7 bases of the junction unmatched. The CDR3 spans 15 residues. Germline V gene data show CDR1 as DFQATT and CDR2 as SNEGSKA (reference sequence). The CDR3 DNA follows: TGCAGTGCTGGGCCCGGGACTAGCGGGAGTGAGACCCAGTACTTC. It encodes CSAGPGTSGSETQYF.

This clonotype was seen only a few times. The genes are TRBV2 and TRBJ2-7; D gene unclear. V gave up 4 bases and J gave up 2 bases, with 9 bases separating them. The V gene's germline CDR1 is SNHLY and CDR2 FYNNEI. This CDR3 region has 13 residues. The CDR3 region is CASSAGVAYEQYF. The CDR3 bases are TGTGCCAGCAGTGCTGGCGTCGCCTACGAGCAGTACTTC.

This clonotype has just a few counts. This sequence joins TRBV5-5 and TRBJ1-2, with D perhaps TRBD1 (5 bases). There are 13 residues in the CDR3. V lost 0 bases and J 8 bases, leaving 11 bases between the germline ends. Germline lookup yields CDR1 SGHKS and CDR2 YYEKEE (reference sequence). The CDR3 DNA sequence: TGTGCCAGCAGCTTGGTAGAGGGGATAGGCTACACCTTC. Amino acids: CASSLVEGIGYTF.

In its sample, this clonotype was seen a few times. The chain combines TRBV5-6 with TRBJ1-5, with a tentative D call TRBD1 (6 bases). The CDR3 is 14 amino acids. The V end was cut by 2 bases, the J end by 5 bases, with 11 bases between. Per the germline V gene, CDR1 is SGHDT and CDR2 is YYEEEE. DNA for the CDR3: TGTGCCAGCAGCTTCCGAGGGGGTCATCAGCCCCAGCATTTT. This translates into CASSFRGGHQPQHF.

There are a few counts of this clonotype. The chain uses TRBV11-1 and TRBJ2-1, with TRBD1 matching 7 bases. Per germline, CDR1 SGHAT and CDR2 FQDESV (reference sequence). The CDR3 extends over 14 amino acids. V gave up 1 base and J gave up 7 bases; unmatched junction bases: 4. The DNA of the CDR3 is TGTGCCAGCAGCTTAGAGGGACAGTGGAATGAGCAGTTCTTC. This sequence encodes CASSLEGQWNEQFF. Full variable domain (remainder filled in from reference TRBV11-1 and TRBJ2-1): EAEVAQSPRYKITEKSQAVAFWCDPISGHATLYWYRQILGQGPELLVQFQDESVVDDSQLPKDRFSAERLKGVDSTLKIQPAELGDSAMYLCASSLEGQWNEQFFGPGTRLTVL.

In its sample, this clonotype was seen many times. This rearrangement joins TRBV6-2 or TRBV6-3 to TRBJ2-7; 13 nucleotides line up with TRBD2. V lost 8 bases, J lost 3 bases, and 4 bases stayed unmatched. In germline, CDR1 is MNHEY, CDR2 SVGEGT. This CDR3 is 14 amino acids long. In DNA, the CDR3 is TGTGCCAGCGGCCGACTAGCGGGAGGCTACGAGCAGTACTTC. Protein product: CASGRLAGGYEQYF.

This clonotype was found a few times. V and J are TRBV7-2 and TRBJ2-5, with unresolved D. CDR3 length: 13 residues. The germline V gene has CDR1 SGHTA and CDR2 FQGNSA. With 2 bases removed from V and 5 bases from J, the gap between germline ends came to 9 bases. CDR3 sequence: CASSLRGLETQYF. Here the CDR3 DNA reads TGTGCCAGCAGCTTACGTGGGCTGGAGACCCAGTACTTC.

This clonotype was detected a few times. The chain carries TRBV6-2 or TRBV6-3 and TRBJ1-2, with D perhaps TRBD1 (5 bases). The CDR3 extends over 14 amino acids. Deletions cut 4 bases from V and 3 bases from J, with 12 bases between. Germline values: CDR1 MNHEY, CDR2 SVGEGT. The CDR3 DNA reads TGTGCCAGCAGTTTCGTCGACAGATACTATGGCTACACCTTC. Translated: CASSFVDRYYGYTF.

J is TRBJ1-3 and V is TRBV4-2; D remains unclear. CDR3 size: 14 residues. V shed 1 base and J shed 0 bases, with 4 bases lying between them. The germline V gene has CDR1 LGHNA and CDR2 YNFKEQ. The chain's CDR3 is CASSQGSSGNTIYF. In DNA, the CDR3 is TGTGCCAGCAGCCAAGGAAGCTCTGGAAACACCATATATTTT.

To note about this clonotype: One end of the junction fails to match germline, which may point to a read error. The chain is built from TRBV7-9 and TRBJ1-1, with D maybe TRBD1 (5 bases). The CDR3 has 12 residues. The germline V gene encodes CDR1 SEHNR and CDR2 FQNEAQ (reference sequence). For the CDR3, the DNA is TGTGCCAGCAGCTTAGCGGGGCAGAAGATAATCTTT. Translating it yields CASSLAGQKIIF.

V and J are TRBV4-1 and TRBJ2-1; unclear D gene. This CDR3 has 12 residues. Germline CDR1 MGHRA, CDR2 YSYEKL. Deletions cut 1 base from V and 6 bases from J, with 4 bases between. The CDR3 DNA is TGCGCCAGCAGCCAAGTCCGCAATGAGCAGTTCTTC. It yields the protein CASSQVRNEQFF.

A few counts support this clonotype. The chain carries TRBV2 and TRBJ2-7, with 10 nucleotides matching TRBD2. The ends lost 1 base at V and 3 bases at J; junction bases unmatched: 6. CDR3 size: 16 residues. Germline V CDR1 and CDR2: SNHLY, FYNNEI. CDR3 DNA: TGTGCCAGCAGTGAAGTTAGCGGGGGGTCCTTCTACGAGCAGTACTTC. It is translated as CASSEVSGGSFYEQYF.

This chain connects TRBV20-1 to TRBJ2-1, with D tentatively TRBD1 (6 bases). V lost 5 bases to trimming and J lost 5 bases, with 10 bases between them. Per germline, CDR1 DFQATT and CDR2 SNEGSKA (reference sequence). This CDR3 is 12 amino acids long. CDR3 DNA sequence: TGCAGTGCTGGGACATACGACAATGAGCAGTTCTTC. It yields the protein CSAGTYDNEQFF.